This T cell receptor beta chain was profiled in a study of immune characterization of retroperitoneal liposarcoma. Using its own MiXCR run on the PCR reads, TCRdb lists one record per CDR3 protein. The sample carries several thousand distinct CDR3 sequences, just under 30% recorded once. By sample fraction, this clonotype is medium-sized. V gave up 0 bases and J gave up 4 bases, with 15 bases separating them. Germline V CDR1 and CDR2: MNHEY, SMNVEV (reference sequence). This CDR3 contains 16 residues. The chain links TRBV27 to TRBJ1-1; maybe TRBD1 (5 bases). Material for sequencing was blood. The source is a male donor with retroperitoneal liposarcoma. CDR3 loop: CASSLSPWGDRTEAFF. The CDR3 bases are TGTGCCAGCAGTTTATCGCCTTGGGGGGATCGCACTGAAGCTTTCTTT.